The 32 T cell receptor beta chains below come from one sample, sequenced in a study of regulatory T cells in long-lasting Graves disease. The sample's time point: newly diagnosed GD, antithyroid drugs for less than 3 months. The TCR library used RNA extracted from PBMCs. Relying on iRepertoire HTBI primers and Arm-PCR of CDR3 regions, the team built TCR beta libraries. TCRdb ran MiXCR on the multiplex PCR reads and lists one entry per CDR3 protein. The table lists approximately 400,000 distinct CDR3 sequences, about 14% of them singletons. Sequencing was performed on peripheral blood mononuclear cells (PBMCs), taken at new diagnosis, from a patient treated with antithyroid drugs. The receptors originated from a female donor with Graves disease.

In its sample, this clonotype was seen many times. The chain carries TRBV12-5 and TRBJ1-1; 8 nucleotides align to TRBD1. The V gene's germline CDR1 is LGHNT and CDR2 FRNRAP. The CDR3 runs to 17 residues. The CDR3 nucleotides are TGTGCCTCACAACATCGACAGGGGATGGTTCTGAACACTGAAGCTTTCTTT. It codes for CASQHRQGMVLNTEAFF.

This clonotype occurred a few times. A much larger clone sits a single nucleotide away, making a read error possible. V gene TRBV3-1 combines with J gene TRBJ1-1; D is unclear. The CDR3 is 12 residues long. CDR1 is LGHDT, CDR2 YNNKEL, per germline (reference sequence). The CDR3 nucleotides are TGTGCCAGCAGCCATGCCAACACTGAAGCTTCCTTT. Its protein is CASSHANTEASF.

This clonotype was picked up many times. The genes are TRBV15 and TRBJ2-7, with D perhaps being TRBD1 or TRBD2 (6 bases each). The germline CDR1 and CDR2 sequences are LNHNV and YYDKDF (reference sequence). V lost 3 bases to trimming and J lost 1 base, with 31 bases between them. This CDR3 has 21 amino acids. CDR3 amino acids: CATSSPTLGGRVLFSSYEQYF. The CDR3 DNA sequence: TGTGCCACCAGCAGTCCCACCTTAGGGGGGCGGGTGCTCTTTTCTTCCTACGAGCAGTACTTC.

This clonotype was seen a few times. This CDR3 is missing its conserved last phenylalanine or tryptophan, likely due to a read error. The CDR3 sequence is CASSQEIADSQHS. DNA for the CDR3: TGTGCCAGCAGCCAAGAAATAGCGGATTCCCAGCATTCT. The J gene is TRBJ1-5, the V gene TRBV4-2, with D unclear. The CDR3 is made up of 13 amino acids. CDR1 LGHNA and CDR2 YNFKEQ come from the germline V gene. The ends were cut back, 0 bases at V and 11 bases at J, with 11 bases in the middle.

This clonotype came up many times. The chain carries TRBV20-1 and TRBJ2-2; 8 bases map to TRBD1. V lost 1 base, J lost 3 bases, and 4 bases stayed unmatched. CDR1 is DFQATT, CDR2 SNEGSKA, per germline (reference sequence). CDR3 size: 15 residues. The CDR3 sequence is CSARGSTGDTGELFF. CDR3 nucleotide sequence: TGCAGTGCTAGAGGCTCGACAGGGGACACCGGGGAGCTGTTTTTT.

CDR3 nucleotide sequence: TGTGCCTGGAGTGTTAGTCGGGGCACCGGGGAGCTGTTTTTT. This sequence encodes CAWSVSRGTGELFF. J is TRBJ2-2 and V is TRBV30, with D maybe TRBD2 (5 bases). This CDR3 has 14 residues. V gave up 0 bases and J gave up 4 bases, with 9 bases separating them. The germline V gene encodes CDR1 GTSNPN and CDR2 SVGIG (reference sequence).

This clonotype was detected a few times. V gene TRBV20-1 combines with J gene TRBJ2-5, with 13 bases aligning to TRBD2. Germline V gene sequence: CDR1 DFQATT, CDR2 SNEGSKA (reference sequence). The V and J ends lost 5 bases and 2 bases, in that order; junction bases with no gene match: 5. This CDR3 is built from 15 residues. Here the CDR3 DNA reads TGCAGTGCTTGGACTAGCGGGGGACAACAAGAGACCCAGTACTTC. It specifies CSAWTSGGQQETQYF.

This clonotype was counted at least ten times. The gene calls are TRBV24-1 and TRBJ2-3, with a tentative D call TRBD2 (6 bases). Germline lookup yields CDR1 KGHDR and CDR2 SFDVKD. CDR3 length equals 15 residues. V lost 4 bases and J lost 0, with 10 bases in between. CDR3 nucleotides: TGTGCCACCAGTGAAACTAGCCGAAGCACAGATACGCAGTATTTT. Translating gives CATSETSRSTDTQYF.

This rearrangement joins TRBV10-3 to TRBJ2-1, with TRBD1 matching 7 bases. With 6 bases clipped from V and 12 bases from J, the junction kept 11 bases outside the gene matches. The CDR3 length is 13 residues. Germline loops: CDR1 ENHRY, CDR2 SYGVKD. The CDR3 DNA reads as TGTGCCATCAGCGGAATACAGGGGATCGGGCAGTTCTTC. Translating gives CAISGIQGIGQFF.

This clonotype appeared many times. CDR3 protein: CASAPFLRQRSSYEQYF. In DNA, the CDR3 is TGTGCCAGCGCCCCCTTCCTGAGACAGCGCTCTTCCTACGAGCAGTACTTC. The chain employs TRBV6-1 and TRBJ2-7; possibly TRBD1 for D (5 bases). Trimming cost V 8 bases and J 1 base, with 24 bases left between them. Germline lookup yields CDR1 MNHNS and CDR2 SASEGT. The CDR3 sequence is 17 residues long.

The J gene is TRBJ1-1, the V gene TRBV30; TRBD1 aligns across 10 bases. The CDR3 is 16 amino acids. Germline lookup yields CDR1 GTSNPN and CDR2 SVGIG (reference sequence). V was pared by 7 bases and J by 0 bases, with 11 bases of the junction left unmatched. The CDR3 sequence is CASDGGTGEMNTEAFF. CDR3 sequence (DNA): TGTGCCTCCGACGGCGGGACAGGGGAAATGAACACTGAAGCTTTCTTT.

This clonotype was observed at least ten times. The chain links TRBV5-5 to TRBJ1-2; D not resolved. The length of the CDR3 is 14 residues. The V and J ends lost 2 bases and 6 bases respectively, with 14 bases between them. Germline V gene lookup returns CDR1 SGHKS and CDR2 YYEKEE (reference sequence). The CDR3 is CASSLTTGQDGYTF. CDR3 sequence (DNA): TGTGCCAGCAGCTTAACCACGGGTCAGGATGGCTACACCTTC.

This clonotype appeared many times. The rearrangement uses TRBV7-6 and TRBJ2-1, with TRBD2 identical over 12 bases. After removal of 5 bases from V and 5 bases from J, the junction contained 13 bases not matched to a gene. Germline V gene lookup returns CDR1 SGHVS and CDR2 FNYEAQ. The CDR3 sequence is 18 residues long. CDR3 amino acids: CASSEGRASGRVDNEQFF. Written as DNA, the CDR3 is TGTGCCAGCAGCGAGGGGCGGGCTAGCGGGAGGGTCGACAATGAGCAGTTCTTC.

In this sample, this clonotype turned up a few times. The chain links TRBV28 to TRBJ2-4; TRBD1 might be the D (5 bases). This CDR3 has 15 amino acids. The germline gives CDR1 MDHEN, CDR2 SYDVKM. The V end lost 10 bases, the J end lost 2 bases, and 18 bases lay between the germline ends. The CDR3 DNA sequence: TGTGCCACGCGCTCAGGGTCTGGGTCCAAAAACATTCAGTACTTC. Residues: CATRSGSGSKNIQYF.

Many counts were recorded for this clonotype. The chain joins TRBV20-1 to TRBJ2-1; 11 positions match TRBD2. With V trimmed by 0 bases and J by 4 bases, 2 bases remained unmatched. This CDR3 spans 15 amino acids. Germline lookup yields CDR1 DFQATT and CDR2 SNEGSKA (reference sequence). Here the CDR3 reads CSARDGTSGYNEQFF. CDR3 nucleotide sequence: TGCAGTGCTAGAGATGGGACTAGCGGATACAATGAGCAGTTCTTC.

This clonotype was detected many times. The chain employs TRBV20-1 and TRBJ1-1; no clear D. Germline assignment: CDR1 DFQATT and CDR2 SNEGSKA (reference sequence). V lost 3 bases to trimming and J lost 0 bases, with 11 bases between them. The length of the CDR3 is 14 residues. The CDR3 sequence is CSASFEPMNTEAFF. The CDR3 DNA reads as TGCAGTGCTAGTTTTGAACCTATGAACACTGAAGCTTTCTTT.

This clonotype has a count of ten or more. The chain combines TRBV7-9 with TRBJ1-5, with a weak D call TRBD1 (6 bases). With 2 bases removed from V and 5 bases from J, the gap between germline ends came to 10 bases. Germline CDR1 reads SEHNR; CDR2 reads FQNEAQ (reference sequence). There are 14 residues in the CDR3. The CDR3 loop reads CASSLSTGDQPQHF. The CDR3 region has the DNA TGTGCCAGCAGCTTATCGACAGGCGATCAGCCCCAGCATTTT.

CDR3 DNA: TGTGCCTGGAAGCCAGGACGCCGAGACTATGGCTACACCTTC. The encoded protein is CAWKPGRRDYGYTF. The chain recombines TRBV30 with TRBJ1-2; D is uncertain. V lost 4 bases to trimming and J lost 3 bases, with 15 bases between them. The CDR3 spans 14 residues. Germline values: CDR1 GTSNPN, CDR2 SVGIG (reference sequence).

V and J are TRBV7-9 and TRBJ1-2; maybe TRBD1 (6 bases). The V gene's germline CDR1 is SEHNR and CDR2 FQNEAQ (reference sequence). There are 15 residues in the CDR3. Trimming took 3 bases from V and 7 from J, leaving 18 bases between them. The CDR3 DNA follows: TGTGCCAGCAGCTTCTACCGGGACACCGAGGGTGGCTACACCTTC. This codes for CASSFYRDTEGGYTF.

In this sample, this clonotype turned up many times. CDR3 nucleotide sequence: TGTGCTAGTGGAAACGGGGCCTACAATGAGCAGTTCTTC. The encoded protein is CASGNGAYNEQFF. The chain couples TRBV12-5 to TRBJ2-1; TRBD2 is a possible D gene (5 bases). The CDR3 extends over 13 amino acids. CDR1 and CDR2 (germline): LGHNT, FRNRAP. The V and J ends lost 6 bases and 2 bases respectively, with 8 bases between them.

The sample holds many counts of this clonotype. The rearrangement uses TRBV5-6 and TRBJ1-2, with 9 bases identical to TRBD1. Germline loops: CDR1 SGHDT, CDR2 YYEEEE. The CDR3 totals 13 residues. Trimming at V came to 4 bases and at J to 6 bases, leaving 4 bases not matched to a gene. The CDR3 DNA reads TGTGCCAGCAGCAAAACAGGGGGCGATGGCTACACCTTC. Encoded protein: CASSKTGGDGYTF.

This clonotype was seen ten or more times. The chain combines TRBV7-3 with TRBJ2-1, with 8 bases lining up with TRBD2. V dropped 2 bases and J dropped 7; count of bases not matched to a gene: 7. Germline CDR1 and CDR2: SGHTA and FQGTGA. The CDR3 consists of 15 residues. CDR3 coding DNA: TGTGCCAGCAGCTTATGGCGGGGGGCGGAGAATGAGCAGTTCTTC. Translating gives CASSLWRGAENEQFF.

This clonotype was seen only a few times. This chain connects TRBV27 to TRBJ1-4; the match to TRBD1 covers 7 bases. With 3 bases clipped from V and 3 bases from J, the junction kept 10 bases outside the gene matches. CDR1 MNHEY and CDR2 SMNVEV come from the germline V gene (reference sequence). This CDR3 region has 17 residues. The CDR3 loop is CASSFRGGSRSNEKLFF. DNA for the CDR3: TGTGCCAGCAGTTTTAGAGGGGGCTCTCGCTCTAATGAAAAACTGTTTTTT.

There are many counts of this clonotype. The rearrangement uses TRBV13 and TRBJ2-3; 14 bases agree with TRBD2. The CDR3 sequence is 17 residues long. Germline V lookup: CDR1 PRHDT, CDR2 FYEKMQ (reference sequence). The J segment lost 3 bases and the V segment lost 5 bases, leaving 7 bases of the junction unmatched. The DNA for the CDR3 is TGTGCCAGCAGCCCCCGACTAGCGGGGGGGCCGACAGATACGCAGTATTTT. Protein: CASSPRLAGGPTDTQYF.

This clonotype was counted many times. The chain couples TRBV12-3 or TRBV12-4 to TRBJ2-2, with TRBD2 matching over 8 bases. There are 17 residues in the CDR3. J was trimmed by 0 bases and V by 7 bases; bases with no gene match: 10. As DNA, the CDR3 is TGTGCCAGCATTAGAGGACTAGCCACAACGAACACCGGGGAGCTGTTTTTT. Protein product: CASIRGLATTNTGELFF.

This clonotype was observed at least ten times. This chain connects TRBV12-3 or TRBV12-4 to TRBJ2-5, with 8 bases matching TRBD2. V lost 5 bases to trimming and J lost 5 bases; unmatched junction nucleotides: 10. The CDR3 has 15 residues. The DNA for the CDR3 is TGTGCCAGCAGTCCCACCTGGACTAGCCGGGAGACCCAGTACTTC. Protein: CASSPTWTSRETQYF.

This clonotype was picked up many times. V usage is TRBV28 and J usage is TRBJ1-1; D is uncertain. Germline CDR1 is MDHEN and CDR2 is SYDVKM. The CDR3 sequence is 13 residues long. The V end lost 6 bases, the J end lost 4 bases, and 12 bases lay between the germline ends. The CDR3 DNA is TGTGCCAGCAGCCACCTTGGGGTCACTGAAGCTTTCTTT. This translates into CASSHLGVTEAFF.

This clonotype was recorded at least ten times. CDR3 nucleotides: TGTGCCAGCTCACCCGAGCCCGGAAATGAGCAGTTCTTC. It is translated as CASSPEPGNEQFF. The chain has TRBV18 and TRBJ2-1, with D uncertain. The V gene's germline CDR1 is KGHSH and CDR2 LQKENI. The CDR3 sequence is 13 residues long. V shed 3 bases and J shed 7 bases, with 10 bases lying between them.

This clonotype was found many times. The chain recombines TRBV7-2 with TRBJ2-1, with D unclear. In germline, CDR1 is SGHTA, CDR2 FQGNSA. Trimming cost V 3 bases and J 7 bases, with 4 bases left between them. The CDR3 is made up of 11 amino acids. CDR3 in amino acids: CASSLSNEQFF. CDR3 nucleotides: TGTGCCAGCAGCTTGTCAAATGAGCAGTTCTTC.

The chain recombines TRBV7-9 with TRBJ1-5, with a weak D call TRBD1 (6 bases). The CDR3 contains 14 residues. Germline lookup yields CDR1 SEHNR and CDR2 FQNEAQ (reference sequence). Trimming cost V 3 bases and J 5 bases, with 11 bases left between them. CDR3: CASSFGRGDQPQHF. The DNA of the CDR3 is TGTGCCAGCAGCTTCGGCAGGGGCGATCAGCCCCAGCATTTT.

In this sample, this clonotype turned up many times. The chain employs TRBV7-2 and TRBJ2-3, with D uncertain. Per the germline V gene, CDR1 is SGHTA and CDR2 is FQGNSA. The CDR3 is made up of 14 amino acids. V was pared by 2 bases and J by 2 bases, with 8 bases between. The CDR3 loop reads CASSLIGYTDTQYF. The CDR3 DNA reads TGTGCCAGCAGCTTAATCGGTTACACAGATACGCAGTATTTT.

The chain carries TRBV7-3 and TRBJ2-2; D might be TRBD2 (6 bases). Trimming cost V 5 bases and J 4 bases, with 11 bases left between them. CDR3 size: 14 residues. In germline, CDR1 is SGHTA, CDR2 FQGTGA. The DNA for the CDR3 is TGTGCCAGCAGCCCCGGGACTTCCACCGGGGAGCTGTTTTTT. It specifies CASSPGTSTGELFF.